Sequencing of this T cell receptor beta chain was carried out in a study of CD8 T cells in Susac syndrome. This CDR3 is built from 15 residues. With 1 base clipped from V and 4 bases from J, the junction kept 5 bases outside the gene matches. Germline V CDR1 and CDR2: LNHNV, YYDKDF (reference sequence). CD8+ and CD4+ T cells from blood underwent TCR beta sequencing. Included as multiple sclerosis controls were treatment-naive patients who had stable or active relapsing-remitting disease. TEMRA cells were FACS-enriched, unlike CD8+ and CD4+ T cells, which were negatively isolated. The authors reverse transcribed roughly 0.5 to 1 ug RNA with random hexamers. TCR beta CDR3 was amplified by immunoSEQ covering 54 Vbeta and 13 Jbeta. In TCRdb, the immunoSEQ multiplex PCR reads were re-called with MiXCR into one record per CDR3 protein. The top ten clones hold roughly 0.1% of a sample with a few hundred thousand distinct CDR3 sequences, around 95% of them seen once.

The sample consisted of CD4+ T cells from PBMCs. The clonotype originates from a human donor with multiple sclerosis. The rearrangement joins TRBV15 to TRBJ2-5; 8 nucleotides match TRBD1. CDR3 residues: CATSRAQGAGETQYF. CDR3 nucleotides: TGTGCCACCAGCAGAGCCCAGGGGGCAGGAGAGACCCAGTACTTC.